Given below is one T cell receptor beta chain in context. This sample was taken from a study of Graves' ophthalmopathy and Graves' hyperthyroidism. For the study at large: The blood sample was drawn at first diagnosis and before any treatment.

TCR beta CDR3 amplification used RNA transcripts. HTBI primers primed a first-round RT-PCR, and a second-round multiplex PCR followed. Via MiXCR, TCRdb re-called the multiplex PCR reads, giving one row per CDR3 protein. The table has approximately 210,000 distinct CDR3 sequences, approximately 28% seen once. If patients had other autoimmune diseases, uncontrolled infections, pregnancy or lactation, they were excluded. Germline CDR1 and CDR2: MNHNS and SASEGT. Trimming removed 6 bases at V and 7 bases at J, with 12 bases between. The CDR3 runs 12 residues. Sequenced: peripheral blood. J is TRBJ1-2 and V is TRBV6-1; the D gene is possibly TRBD1 (5 bases). The clonotype was recovered from a man aged 50 to 59 with Graves' ophthalmopathy. The CDR3 loop reads CASRSGTFGYTF. The CDR3 DNA reads as TGTGCCAGCAGGTCCGGGACGTTTGGCTACACCTTC.